These 22 T cell receptor beta chains originate from one sample sequenced in a study of shared clonotypes between healthy human individuals. Generated by immunoSEQ multiplex PCR, the TCRdb table keeps only in-frame clones and is missing some. The sample lists hundreds of thousands of clones; roughly 72% were seen once. The specimen was memory CD4+ T cells sorted from blood. This sample's subset: CD45RA-negative fraction. Receptors originate from a woman in her 30s in good health.

This rearrangement joins TRBV13 to TRBJ2-2, with no clear D. The germline CDR1 and CDR2 sequences are PRHDT and FYEKMQ (reference sequence). Trimming left V 4 bases short and J 6 bases short, with 12 bases between. This CDR3 has 14 residues. The CDR3 DNA is TGTGCCAGCAGCTCCGAATCGGGCCCCGGGGAGCTGTTTTTT. It yields the protein CASSSESGPGELFF.

The J gene is TRBJ1-2, the V gene TRBV6-1; D may be TRBD1 (6 bases). V dropped 3 bases and J dropped 1 base, with 15 bases sitting between them. This CDR3 has 16 amino acids. Germline V lookup: CDR1 MNHNS, CDR2 SASEGT. The CDR3 DNA follows: TGTGCCAGCAGTGAGCTGGGACTAGGGGGTAACTATGGCTACACCTTC. Amino acid sequence: CASSELGLGGNYGYTF.

This clone turned up a few times. The CDR3 DNA follows: TGTGCCAGCTCACCCGGACAGGGCGGGAGTGGCACTGAAGCTTTCTTT. This gives the protein CASSPGQGGSGTEAFF. The chain carries TRBV18 and TRBJ1-1, with TRBD1 identical over 8 bases. Germline-derived CDR1 and CDR2 are KGHSH and LQKENI. The V gene end was trimmed by 3 bases and the J gene end by 4 bases; junction bases not matched to a gene: 10. This CDR3 is 16 amino acids long. Combining the CDR3 with reference TRBV18 and TRBJ1-1 gives the whole variable domain NAGVMQNPRHLVRRRGQEARLRCSPMKGHSHVYWYRQLPEEGLKFMVYLQKENIIDESGMPKERFSAEFPKEGPSILRIQQVVRGDSAAYFCASSPGQGGSGTEAFFGQGTRLTVV.

The chain is built from TRBV6-5 and TRBJ2-2, with TRBD1 identical over 8 bases. Trimming removed 2 bases from V and 6 bases from J; junction bases left unmatched: 5. This CDR3 comprises 15 residues. The germline V gene encodes CDR1 MNHEY and CDR2 SVGAGI. The CDR3 spells CASSYRTGLAGELFF. The CDR3 DNA reads as TGTGCCAGCAGTTACCGGACAGGGCTCGCCGGGGAGCTGTTTTTT.

The chain recombines TRBV2 with TRBJ2-5; 10 bases are a match to TRBD1. This CDR3 region has 13 residues. J lost 5 bases, V lost 6 bases, and 3 bases had no gene match. From germline, CDR1 is SNHLY and CDR2 FYNNEI. CDR3 residues: CASSRTGGETQYF. Here the CDR3 DNA reads TGTGCCAGCAGCCGGACAGGGGGGGAGACCCAGTACTTC. The variable domain in full, completed from reference TRBV2 and TRBJ2-5, reads EPEVTQTPSHQVTQMGQEVILRCVPISNHLYFYWYRQILGQKVEFLVSFYNNEISEKSEIFDDQFSVERPDGSNFTLKIRSTKLEDSAMYFCASSRTGGETQYFGPGTRLLVL.

The chain links TRBV5-1 to TRBJ2-2, with 7 bases lining up with TRBD2. CDR3 length equals 18 residues. V trimming: 3 bases; J trimming: 2 bases; junction bases outside the gene matches: 13. The germline V gene has CDR1 SGHRS and CDR2 YFSETQ. The CDR3 DNA sequence: TGCGCCAGCAGCTCCCAAATCGGTTCTAGCGGAAACACCGGGGAGCTGTTTTTT. Translating it yields CASSSQIGSSGNTGELFF.

The rearrangement links TRBV6-1 to TRBJ2-3; 9 positions agree with TRBD1. V trimming: 3 bases; J trimming: 3 bases; junction bases outside the gene matches: 7. The CDR3 runs to 16 residues. Germline CDR1 and CDR2: MNHNS and SASEGT. The CDR3 DNA sequence: TGTGCCAGCAGTGACCCGGGGACAGGGTGGACAGATACGCAGTATTTT. Translating gives CASSDPGTGWTDTQYF.

This clone was recorded a few times. This sequence joins TRBV19 and TRBJ2-7; D remains unclear. Germline loops: CDR1 LNHDA, CDR2 SQIVND (reference sequence). This CDR3 has 13 residues. V shed 3 bases and J shed 2 bases, with 8 bases lying between them. In DNA, the CDR3 is TGTGCCAGTAGTATGACCCACCCCTACGAGCAGTACTTC. Its protein is CASSMTHPYEQYF.

This clone occurred many times. V and J are TRBV5-1 and TRBJ1-4; TRBD1 might be the D (6 bases). The length of the CDR3 is 15 residues. V dropped 5 bases and J dropped 4 bases, with 15 bases sitting between them. Germline V CDR1 and CDR2: SGHRS, YFSETQ. The CDR3 nucleotides are TGCGCCAGCAGGGAAACGACAGGAAATAATGAAAAACTGTTTTTT. Its protein is CASRETTGNNEKLFF. Full variable domain (outside the CDR3, taken from reference TRBV5-1 and TRBJ1-4): KAGVTQTPRYLIKTRGQQVTLSCSPISGHRSVSWYQQTPGQGLQFLFEYFSETQRNKGNFPGRFSGRQFSNSRSEMNVSTLELGDSALYLCASRETTGNNEKLFFGSGTQLSVL.

CDR3 region: CASSFSQVGEQYF. DNA for the CDR3: TGTGCCAGCAGTTTTTCGCAGGTCGGCGAGCAGTACTTC. The rearrangement uses TRBV28 and TRBJ2-7, with D unclear. The V and J ends lost 3 bases and 6 bases respectively, with 12 bases between them. The CDR3 runs 13 residues. Germline assignment: CDR1 MDHEN and CDR2 SYDVKM.

The rearrangement joins TRBV7-2 to TRBJ1-2; D gene unclear. The CDR3 contains 13 residues. The V end was cut by 7 bases, the J end by 2 bases, with 11 bases between. Germline V gene sequence: CDR1 SGHTA, CDR2 FQGNSA. The CDR3 nucleotides read TGTGCCAGCACCGGGAGGGAAAACTATGGCTACACCTTC. It codes for CASTGRENYGYTF.

The chain carries TRBV6-5 and TRBJ2-1; 12 nucleotides agree with TRBD2. Per germline, CDR1 MNHEY and CDR2 SVGAGI. CDR3 length: 16 residues. The V and J ends lost 4 bases and 8 bases, in that order; junction bases with no gene match: 9. The CDR3 loop is CASSSQTSGRYYEQFF. The CDR3 DNA reads as TGTGCCAGCAGTTCTCAGACTAGCGGGAGATACTATGAGCAGTTCTTC.

V and J are TRBV6-1 and TRBJ2-2, with 12 bases identical to TRBD2. This CDR3 region has 16 residues. The V gene's germline CDR1 is MNHNS and CDR2 SASEGT. V lost 2 bases to trimming and J lost 7 bases; unmatched junction nucleotides: 5. Here the CDR3 reads CASSERTSGALGELFF. The CDR3 DNA reads TGTGCCAGCAGTGAAAGGACTAGCGGGGCCCTCGGGGAGCTGTTTTTT.

This clone was found a few times. Different DNA sequences within this sample yield the same CDR3. The rearrangement links TRBV27 to TRBJ2-1; 12 nucleotides agree with TRBD2. CDR1 and CDR2 from the germline V gene are MNHEY and SMNVEV (reference sequence). The CDR3 extends over 16 amino acids. V shed 0 bases and J 6 bases; nucleotides not matched to a gene: 3. The DNA of the CDR3 is TGTGCCAGCAGTTTATCCGGGACTAGCGGGTCCAATGAGCAGTTCTTC. Translation gives CASSLSGTSGSNEQFF.

The chain carries TRBV28 and TRBJ2-5; 7 bases are a match to TRBD2. Losses at the gene ends were 7 bases for V and 0 bases for J; bases not matched to a gene: 8. CDR1 and CDR2 (germline): MDHEN, SYDVKM. This CDR3 is built from 15 residues. The DNA of the CDR3 is TGTGCCAGCATGCTTGGAGCGGGATACCAAGAGACCCAGTACTTC. It translates to CASMLGAGYQETQYF.

The count of this clone is one. The CDR3 DNA follows: TGTGCCAGCAGCCTCAGGACAGGCGGGAATGAAAAACTGTTTTTT. It specifies CASSLRTGGNEKLFF. The chain couples TRBV5-6 to TRBJ1-4; 7 positions match TRBD1. The ends lost 4 bases at V and 5 bases at J; junction bases unmatched: 8. The CDR3 has 15 residues. The V gene's germline CDR1 is SGHDT and CDR2 YYEEEE.

The chain uses TRBV5-1 and TRBJ1-2; D gene uncertain. The CDR3 has 19 amino acids. With 3 bases removed from V and 1 base from J, the gap between germline ends came to 25 bases. Germline CDR1 is SGHRS and CDR2 is YFSETQ. DNA of the CDR3: TGCGCCAGCAGCTATTTTACCCTGGGTGACCCCGGAAATAACTATGGCTACACCTTC. This gives the protein CASSYFTLGDPGNNYGYTF.

This clone came up a few times. This CDR3 is also generated by other DNA sequences in the sample. The genes are TRBV9 and TRBJ2-1; tentatively, D is TRBD2 (5 bases). Germline values: CDR1 SGDLS, CDR2 YYNGEE. Trimming pared 0 bases from V and 0 bases from J, leaving 7 bases between. The CDR3 length is 15 residues. CDR3 in DNA: TGTGCCAGCAGCGTAGGCGGGTACTCCTACAATGAGCAGTTCTTC. Protein: CASSVGGYSYNEQFF.

The gene calls are TRBV7-9 and TRBJ2-4, with D tentatively TRBD2 (6 bases). CDR1 and CDR2 (germline): SEHNR, FQNEAQ (reference sequence). The CDR3 has 12 amino acids. V gave up 3 bases and J gave up 8 bases, with 8 bases separating them. This CDR3 reads CASSLRRDIQYF. CDR3 bases: TGTGCCAGCAGCTTGCGGAGGGACATTCAGTACTTC.

The V and J genes are TRBV7-8 and TRBJ2-3; 8 nucleotides align to TRBD2. V shed 7 bases, J shed 2 bases, and the junction held 8 bases outside the gene matches. From germline, CDR1 is SGHVS and CDR2 FQNEAQ. The CDR3 sequence is 15 residues long. The CDR3 here is CASNKGTRLTDTQYF. The CDR3 region has the DNA TGTGCCAGCAACAAAGGGACTAGACTCACAGATACGCAGTATTTT.

The chain combines TRBV20-1 with TRBJ1-1; D is unresolved. CDR1 and CDR2 (germline): DFQATT, SNEGSKA (reference sequence). The CDR3 contains 11 residues. V lost 0 bases and J 10 bases, leaving 9 bases between the germline ends. CDR3 nucleotides: TGCAGTGCTAGAGAATCTCGGACAGCTTTCTTT. Encoded protein: CSARESRTAFF.

The chain combines TRBV5-6 with TRBJ2-7; D not resolved. CDR1 is SGHDT, CDR2 YYEEEE, per germline. With 0 bases removed from V and 6 bases from J, the gap between germline ends came to 4 bases. CDR3 length: 11 amino acids. CDR3 DNA sequence: TGTGCCAGCAGCTTGGATGGCGAGCAGTACTTC. Translated: CASSLDGEQYF.